These 3 T cell receptor beta chains were sequenced from one sample in a study of blood T cell repertoires in COVID-19. The protocol was immunoSEQ multiplex PCR, while the TCRdb copy is restricted to in-frame clones and leaves out a portion. Here the sample spans just over 80,000 clones, 85% to 90% being singletons. What was sequenced was PBMCs or T cells enriched from blood (not recorded which). These receptors were obtained from a woman in her 50s with acute COVID-19.

There are a few counts of this clone. CDR3 sequence reads: CASSVMERTSYNEQFF. The CDR3 DNA reads TGTGCCAGCAGCGTAATGGAGCGGACCTCCTACAATGAGCAGTTCTTC. This chain links TRBV7-6 with TRBJ2-1; perhaps TRBD2 as D (5 bases). The CDR3 is made up of 16 amino acids. The germline V gene has CDR1 SGHVS and CDR2 FNYEAQ. V was clipped by 5 bases and J by 0 bases, with 14 bases between them. Using reference TRBV7-6 and TRBJ2-1 for the parts outside the CDR3, the full variable domain is GAGVSQSPRYKVTKRGQDVALRCDPISGHVSLYWYRQALGQGPEFLTYFNYEAQQDKSGLPNDRFSAERPEGSISTLTIQRTEQRDSAMYRCASSVMERTSYNEQFFGPGTRLTVL.

The rearrangement uses TRBV7-3 and TRBJ2-3, with unresolved D. CDR3 size: 14 residues. The germline gives CDR1 SGHTA, CDR2 FQGTGA. V shed 8 bases and J shed 2 bases, with 14 bases lying between them. CDR3 in amino acids: CASSKLSTTDTQYF. CDR3 nucleotide sequence: TGTGCCAGCTCGAAGCTTAGCACCACAGATACGCAGTATTTT.

The J gene is TRBJ2-3, the V gene TRBV5-1; no definite D call. The V and J ends lost 0 bases and 0 bases respectively, with 5 bases between them. This CDR3 has 14 amino acids. From germline, CDR1 is SGHRS and CDR2 YFSETQ. CDR3 loop: CASSLDYSTDTQYF. CDR3 nucleotides: TGCGCCAGCAGCTTGGACTACAGCACAGATACGCAGTATTTT.